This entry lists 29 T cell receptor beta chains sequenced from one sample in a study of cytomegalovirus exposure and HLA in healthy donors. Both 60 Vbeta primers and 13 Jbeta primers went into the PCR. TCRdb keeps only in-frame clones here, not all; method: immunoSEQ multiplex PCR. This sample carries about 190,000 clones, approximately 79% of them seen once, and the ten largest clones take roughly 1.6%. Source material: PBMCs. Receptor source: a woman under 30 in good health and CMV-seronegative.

CDR3 region: CASSESVGLAGSPLHF. The CDR3 bases are TGTGCCAGCAGTGAAAGTGTTGGGCTCGCCGGTTCACCCCTCCACTTT. The rearrangement uses TRBV25-1 and TRBJ1-6; D not resolved. The V gene's germline CDR1 is MGHDK and CDR2 SYGVNS. The V end was cut by 2 bases, the J end by 9 bases, with 17 bases between. There are 16 residues in the CDR3.

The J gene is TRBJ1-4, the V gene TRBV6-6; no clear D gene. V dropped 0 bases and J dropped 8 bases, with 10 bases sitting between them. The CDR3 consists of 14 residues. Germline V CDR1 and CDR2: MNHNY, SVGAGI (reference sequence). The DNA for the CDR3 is TGTGCCAGCAGTTACTCGACTTATGACGAAAAACTGTTTTTT. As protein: CASSYSTYDEKLFF.

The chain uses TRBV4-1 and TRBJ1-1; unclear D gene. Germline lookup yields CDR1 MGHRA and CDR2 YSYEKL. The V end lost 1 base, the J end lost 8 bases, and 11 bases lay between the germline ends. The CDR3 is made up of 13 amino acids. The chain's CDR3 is CASSQVEGFEAFF. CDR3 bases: TGCGCCAGCAGCCAAGTGGAGGGATTCGAAGCTTTCTTT.

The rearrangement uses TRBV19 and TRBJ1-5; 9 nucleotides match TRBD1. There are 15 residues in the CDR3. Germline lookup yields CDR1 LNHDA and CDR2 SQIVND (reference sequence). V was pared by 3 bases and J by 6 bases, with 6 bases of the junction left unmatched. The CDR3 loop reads CASSIPTGGSQPQHF. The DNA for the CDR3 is TGTGCCAGTAGTATTCCAACAGGGGGCTCTCAGCCCCAGCATTTT.

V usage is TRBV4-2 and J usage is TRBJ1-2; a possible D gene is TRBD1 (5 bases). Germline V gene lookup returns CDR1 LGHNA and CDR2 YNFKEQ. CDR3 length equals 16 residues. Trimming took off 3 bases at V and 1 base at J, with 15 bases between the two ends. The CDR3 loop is CASSHIKQTVNYGYTF. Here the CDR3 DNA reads TGTGCCAGCAGCCATATCAAGCAGACAGTTAACTATGGCTACACCTTC.

Here the CDR3 reads CASSSGDIQYF. The CDR3 DNA sequence: TGTGCCAGCAGCTCAGGGGACATTCAGTACTTC. V is TRBV9 and J is TRBJ2-4, with D possibly matching TRBD1 (6 bases). Germline CDR1 and CDR2: SGDLS and YYNGEE. The CDR3 totals 11 residues. Trimming took off 4 bases at V and 8 bases at J, with 7 bases between the two ends.

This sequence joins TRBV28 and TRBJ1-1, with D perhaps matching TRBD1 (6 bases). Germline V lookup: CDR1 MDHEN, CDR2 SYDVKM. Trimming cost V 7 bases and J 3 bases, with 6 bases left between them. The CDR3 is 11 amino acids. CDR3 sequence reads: CASTGDTEAFF. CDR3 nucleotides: TGTGCCAGCACAGGGGACACTGAAGCTTTCTTT.

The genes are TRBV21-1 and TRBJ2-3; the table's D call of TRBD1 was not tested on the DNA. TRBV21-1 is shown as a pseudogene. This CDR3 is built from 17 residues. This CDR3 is CASSKVEGASCADTQYF. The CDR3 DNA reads TGTGCCAGCAGCAAAGTGGAGGGGGCGTCTTGTGCGGATACGCAGTATTTT.

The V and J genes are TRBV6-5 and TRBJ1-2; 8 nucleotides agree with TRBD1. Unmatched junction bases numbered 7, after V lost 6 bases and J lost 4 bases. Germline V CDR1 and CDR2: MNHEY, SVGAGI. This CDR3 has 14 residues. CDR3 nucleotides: TGTGCCAGCAGCCCCGGACAGGGATCCTATGGCTACACCTTC. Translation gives CASSPGQGSYGYTF.

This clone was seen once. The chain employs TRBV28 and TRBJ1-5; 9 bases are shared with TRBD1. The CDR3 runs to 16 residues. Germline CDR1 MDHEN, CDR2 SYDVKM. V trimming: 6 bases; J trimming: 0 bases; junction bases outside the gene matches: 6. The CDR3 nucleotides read TGTGCCAGCAGATACAGGGGGCTCTCTAGCAATCAGCCCCAGCATTTT. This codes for CASRYRGLSSNQPQHF.

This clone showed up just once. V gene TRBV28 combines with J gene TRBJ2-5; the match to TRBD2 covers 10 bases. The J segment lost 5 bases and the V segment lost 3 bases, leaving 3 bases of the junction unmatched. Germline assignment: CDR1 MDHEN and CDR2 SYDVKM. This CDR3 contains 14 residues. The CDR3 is CASSFLAGAETQYF. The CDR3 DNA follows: TGTGCCAGCAGTTTTCTAGCGGGGGCTGAGACCCAGTACTTC.

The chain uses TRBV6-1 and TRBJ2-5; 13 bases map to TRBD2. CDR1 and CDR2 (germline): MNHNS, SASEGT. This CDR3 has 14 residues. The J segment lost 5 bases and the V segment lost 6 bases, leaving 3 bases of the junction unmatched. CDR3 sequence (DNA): TGTGCCAGCAGATGGGGACTAGCGGGGGAGACCCAGTACTTC. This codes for CASRWGLAGETQYF.

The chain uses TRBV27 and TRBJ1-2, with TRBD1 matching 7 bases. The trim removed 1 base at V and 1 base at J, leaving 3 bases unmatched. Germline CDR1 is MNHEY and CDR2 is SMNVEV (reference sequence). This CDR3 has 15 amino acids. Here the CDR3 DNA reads TGTGCCAGCAGTTTATATCCAGGGGGTAACTATGGCTACACCTTC. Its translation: CASSLYPGGNYGYTF.

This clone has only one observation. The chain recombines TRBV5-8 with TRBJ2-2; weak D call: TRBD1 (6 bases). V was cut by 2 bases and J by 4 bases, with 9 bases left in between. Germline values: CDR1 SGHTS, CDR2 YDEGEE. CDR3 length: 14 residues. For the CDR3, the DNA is TGTGCCAGCAGCTTAGGACAGTCCACCGGGGAGCTGTTTTTT. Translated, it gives CASSLGQSTGELFF.

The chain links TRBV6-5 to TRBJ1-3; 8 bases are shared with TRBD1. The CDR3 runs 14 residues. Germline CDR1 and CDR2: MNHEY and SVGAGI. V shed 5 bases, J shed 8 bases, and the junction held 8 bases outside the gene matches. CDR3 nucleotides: TGTGCCAGCAGTAAGCGGACAGGGATAGACACCATATATTTT. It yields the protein CASSKRTGIDTIYF.

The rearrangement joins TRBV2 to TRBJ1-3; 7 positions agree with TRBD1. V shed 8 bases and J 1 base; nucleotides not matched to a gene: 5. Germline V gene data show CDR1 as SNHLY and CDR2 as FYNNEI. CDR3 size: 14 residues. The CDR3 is CASRQGSSGNTIYF. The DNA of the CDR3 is TGTGCCAGCCGACAGGGAAGTTCTGGAAACACCATATATTTT.

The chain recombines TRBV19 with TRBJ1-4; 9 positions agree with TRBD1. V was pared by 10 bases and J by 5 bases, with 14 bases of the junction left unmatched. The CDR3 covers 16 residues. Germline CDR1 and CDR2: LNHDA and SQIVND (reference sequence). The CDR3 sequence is CATTRNHGTGNEKLFF. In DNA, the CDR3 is TGTGCCACCACACGGAACCACGGGACAGGGAATGAAAAACTGTTTTTT.

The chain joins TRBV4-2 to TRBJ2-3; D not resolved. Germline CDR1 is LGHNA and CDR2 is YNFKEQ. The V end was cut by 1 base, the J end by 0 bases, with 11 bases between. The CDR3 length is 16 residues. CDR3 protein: CASSQAGSLSTDTQYF. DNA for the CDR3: TGTGCCAGCAGCCAAGCTGGCTCTCTTAGCACAGATACGCAGTATTTT.

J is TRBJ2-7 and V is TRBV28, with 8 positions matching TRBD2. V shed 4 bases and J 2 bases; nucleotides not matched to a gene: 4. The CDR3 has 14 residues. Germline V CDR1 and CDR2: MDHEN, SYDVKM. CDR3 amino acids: CASSSGGLTYEQYF. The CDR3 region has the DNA TGTGCCAGCAGTTCGGGGGGGCTGACCTACGAGCAGTACTTC.

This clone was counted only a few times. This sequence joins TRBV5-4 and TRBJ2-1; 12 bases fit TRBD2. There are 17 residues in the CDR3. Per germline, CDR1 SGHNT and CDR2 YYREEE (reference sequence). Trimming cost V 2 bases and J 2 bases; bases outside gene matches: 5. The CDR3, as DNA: TGTGCCAGCAGCTTCGTCCTAGCGGGAGGGCCCTACAATGAGCAGTTCTTC. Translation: CASSFVLAGGPYNEQFF. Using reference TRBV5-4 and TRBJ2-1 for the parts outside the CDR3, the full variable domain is ETGVTQSPTHLIKTRGQQVTLRCSSQSGHNTVSWYQQALGQGPQFIFQYYREEENGRGNFPPRFSGLQFPNYSSELNVNALELDDSALYLCASSFVLAGGPYNEQFFGPGTRLTVL.

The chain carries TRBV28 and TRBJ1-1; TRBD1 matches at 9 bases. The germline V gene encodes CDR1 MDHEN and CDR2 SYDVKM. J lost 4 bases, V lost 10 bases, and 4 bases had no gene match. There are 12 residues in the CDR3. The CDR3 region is CATQGAPTEAFF. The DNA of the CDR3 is TGTGCCACACAGGGGGCCCCCACTGAAGCTTTCTTT.

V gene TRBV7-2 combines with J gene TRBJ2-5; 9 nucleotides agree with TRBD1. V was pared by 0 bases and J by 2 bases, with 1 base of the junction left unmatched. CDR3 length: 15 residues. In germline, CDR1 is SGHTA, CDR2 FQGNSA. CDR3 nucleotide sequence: TGTGCCAGCAGCTTAGCGGGGACAGGGCAAGAGACCCAGTACTTC. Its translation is CASSLAGTGQETQYF.

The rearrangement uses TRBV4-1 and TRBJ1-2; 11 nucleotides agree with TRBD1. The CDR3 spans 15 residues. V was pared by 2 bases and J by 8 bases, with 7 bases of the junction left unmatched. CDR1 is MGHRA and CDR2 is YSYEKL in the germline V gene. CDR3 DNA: TGCGCCAGCAGCCAAAGGGACAGGGGGACAGAAGGCTACACCTTC. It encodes CASSQRDRGTEGYTF.

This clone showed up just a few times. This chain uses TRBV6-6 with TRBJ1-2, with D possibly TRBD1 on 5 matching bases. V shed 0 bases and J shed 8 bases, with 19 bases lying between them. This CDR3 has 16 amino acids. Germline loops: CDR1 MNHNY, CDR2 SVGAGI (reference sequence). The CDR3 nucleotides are TGTGCCAGCAGTTACTCACGGGGAGGGGTTAGGGGAGGCTACACCTTC. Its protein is CASSYSRGGVRGGYTF.

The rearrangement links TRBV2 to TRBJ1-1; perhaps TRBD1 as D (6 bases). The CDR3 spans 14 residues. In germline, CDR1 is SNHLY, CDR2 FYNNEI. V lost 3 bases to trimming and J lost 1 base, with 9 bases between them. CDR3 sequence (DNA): TGTGCCAGCAGTGAGGGACACTGGAACACTGAAGCTTTCTTT. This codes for CASSEGHWNTEAFF. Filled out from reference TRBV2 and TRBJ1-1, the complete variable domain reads EPEVTQTPSHQVTQMGQEVILRCVPISNHLYFYWYRQILGQKVEFLVSFYNNEISEKSEIFDDQFSVERPDGSNFTLKIRSTKLEDSAMYFCASSEGHWNTEAFFGQGTRLTVV.

This CDR3 reads CASSLGTGGITGELFF. The CDR3 nucleotides are TGTGCCAGCAGTTTGGGGACAGGGGGTATCACCGGGGAGCTGTTTTTT. The V gene is TRBV28, the J gene TRBJ2-2; 11 bases are a match to TRBD1. J lost 4 bases, V lost 3 bases, and 4 bases had no gene match. The CDR3 is made up of 16 amino acids. Germline V gene sequence: CDR1 MDHEN, CDR2 SYDVKM. The whole variable domain, remainder taken from reference TRBV28 and TRBJ2-2, is DVKVTQSSRYLVKRTGEKVFLECVQDMDHENMFWYRQDPGLGLRLIYFSYDVKMKEKGDIPEGYSVSREKKERFSLILESASTNQTSMYLCASSLGTGGITGELFFGEGSRLTVL.

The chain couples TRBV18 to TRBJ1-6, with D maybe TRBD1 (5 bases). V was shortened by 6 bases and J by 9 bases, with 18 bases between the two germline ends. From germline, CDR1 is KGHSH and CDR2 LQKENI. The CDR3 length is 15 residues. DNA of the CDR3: TGTGCCAGCTCGCTCGATGGGGGGGGAATTTCACCCCTCCACTTT. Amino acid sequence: CASSLDGGGISPLHF.

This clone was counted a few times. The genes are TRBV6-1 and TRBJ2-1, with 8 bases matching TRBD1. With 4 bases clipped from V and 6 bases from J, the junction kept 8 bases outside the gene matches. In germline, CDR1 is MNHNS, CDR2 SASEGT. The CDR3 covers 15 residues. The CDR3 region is CASSGDRRIVNEQFF. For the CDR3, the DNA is TGTGCCAGCAGTGGGGACAGGAGGATAGTCAATGAGCAGTTCTTC.

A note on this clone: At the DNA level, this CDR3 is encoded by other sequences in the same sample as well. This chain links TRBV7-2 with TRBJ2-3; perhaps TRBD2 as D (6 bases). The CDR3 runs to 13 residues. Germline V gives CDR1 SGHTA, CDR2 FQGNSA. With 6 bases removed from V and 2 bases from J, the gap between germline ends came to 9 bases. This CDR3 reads CASRRDSTDTQYF. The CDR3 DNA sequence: TGTGCCAGCAGACGGGACTCCACAGATACGCAGTATTTT.